The next 22 T cell receptor beta chains were all read from a single sample in a study of cytomegalovirus exposure and HLA in healthy donors. The PCR had 60 Vbeta and 13 Jbeta primers. Produced via immunoSEQ multiplex PCR; TCRdb's table is partial and in-frame only. The profile shows 95,000 to 130,000 clones, around three quarters of them singletons. The sample was PBMCs. The receptors were gathered from a man between 25 and 39 years old in good health and CMV-seropositive.

The chain links TRBV18 to TRBJ2-7; perhaps TRBD1 as D (6 bases). Per germline, CDR1 KGHSH and CDR2 LQKENI. The V gene lost 3 bases and the J gene lost 4 bases, with 13 bases spanning the gap. The CDR3 loop spans 14 amino acids. CDR3 DNA: TGTGCCAGCTCACCTCCGGACAGTTTATACGAGCAGTACTTC. Translated, it gives CASSPPDSLYEQYF.

The CDR3 is CASRPRGDRFAYEQYF. CDR3 nucleotide sequence: TGTGCCAGCAGACCTAGAGGGGACAGGTTCGCCTACGAGCAGTACTTC. The chain is built from TRBV27 and TRBJ2-7; 8 bases fit TRBD1. Germline assignment: CDR1 MNHEY and CDR2 SMNVEV (reference sequence). This CDR3 is 16 amino acids long. J lost 2 bases, V lost 6 bases, and 12 bases had no gene match.

The rearrangement links TRBV27 to TRBJ1-5; no firm D call. The CDR3 is made up of 14 amino acids. Germline loops: CDR1 MNHEY, CDR2 SMNVEV (reference sequence). V lost 2 bases and J lost 5, with 10 bases in between. In DNA form, the CDR3 reads TGTGCCAGCAGTTTAGTACGGGTCGATCAGCCCCAGCATTTT. It translates to CASSLVRVDQPQHF.

As for this clone: The junction differs from germline at one of its ends, possibly a read error. The chain carries TRBV14 and TRBJ2-7; 8 positions agree with TRBD2. Germline-derived CDR1 and CDR2 are SGHDN and FVKESK. CDR3 size: 15 residues. The CDR3 coding sequence is TGTGCCAGCAGCCAAGATAGTCGGACGGGAGGGCTTCAGAACTTC. Translating it yields CASSQDSRTGGLQNF.

The CDR3 spells CASSSRDRRDNEQFF. The CDR3 nucleotides read TGTGCCAGCAGCTCCCGGGACAGGAGAGACAATGAGCAGTTCTTC. The chain uses TRBV7-8 and TRBJ2-1, with TRBD1 identical over 8 bases. Per the germline V gene, CDR1 is SGHVS and CDR2 is FQNEAQ. V gave up 4 bases and J gave up 5 bases; unmatched junction bases: 7. This CDR3 spans 15 amino acids.

The genes are TRBV11-3 and TRBJ1-2; D call uncertain. Between the trimmed V and J ends, which lost 1 base and 5 bases, there was a span of 5 bases. Germline V gene lookup returns CDR1 SGHNT and CDR2 YENEEA. The length of the CDR3 is 12 residues. CDR3 DNA: TGTGCCAGCAGCTTAGGAGTTTATGGCTACACCTTC. Protein product: CASSLGVYGYTF.

V and J are TRBV30 and TRBJ1-5, with a weak D call TRBD1 (5 bases). The CDR3 totals 16 residues. Germline CDR1 and CDR2: GTSNPN and SVGIG (reference sequence). V dropped 2 bases and J dropped 7 bases, with 21 bases sitting between them. This chain's CDR3 is CAWSPARVSEGQPQHF. The CDR3 nucleotides read TGTGCCTGGAGTCCCGCCCGGGTGTCGGAGGGGCAGCCCCAGCATTTT.

This chain connects TRBV7-9 to TRBJ2-7; TRBD1 agrees at 7 bases. This CDR3 has 15 amino acids. Germline lookup yields CDR1 SEHNR and CDR2 FQNEAQ (reference sequence). With V trimmed by 1 base and J by 1 base, 4 bases remained unmatched. The CDR3 region has the DNA TGTGCCAGCAGCTTAGGAGGGGGCGCGTCCTACGAGCAGTACTTC. Its protein product is CASSLGGGASYEQYF.

The gene calls are TRBV4-3 and TRBJ1-1; no clear D. Germline V gene data show CDR1 as LGHNA and CDR2 as YSLEER. CDR3 length: 13 residues. Trimming shortened V by 1 base and J by 3 bases, and 6 bases separated the two germline ends. The DNA for the CDR3 is TGCGCCAGCAGCCAAGCACTCTACACTGAAGCTTTCTTT. Translation: CASSQALYTEAFF.

V gene TRBV28 combines with J gene TRBJ2-7; 7 nucleotides agree with TRBD1. The V segment lost 4 bases and the J segment 1 base; nucleotides outside the gene matches: 4. This CDR3 has 14 residues. Germline CDR1 and CDR2: MDHEN and SYDVKM. The CDR3 protein is CASSSGTESYEQYF. CDR3 DNA sequence: TGTGCCAGCAGTTCCGGGACAGAGTCCTACGAGCAGTACTTC.

The V gene is TRBV5-1, the J gene TRBJ2-6, with a tentative D call TRBD1 (6 bases). The CDR3 has 15 amino acids. CDR1 is SGHRS, CDR2 YFSETQ, per germline. The ends were cut back, 5 bases at V and 1 base at J, with 10 bases in the middle. The CDR3 DNA sequence: TGCGCCAGCAGTACTCAGGGGTCTGGGGCCAACGTCCTGACTTTC. Translated, it gives CASSTQGSGANVLTF.

The rearrangement joins TRBV7-2 to TRBJ2-5; 13 bases fit TRBD2. The germline gives CDR1 SGHTA, CDR2 FQGNSA. Germline trimming cut 5 bases from V and 4 bases from J; bases unmatched to any gene: 7. The CDR3 extends over 16 amino acids. The CDR3 reads CASSLFRTSGGETQYF. In DNA, the CDR3 is TGTGCCAGCAGCCTCTTCCGGACTAGCGGGGGAGAGACCCAGTACTTC.

The V gene is TRBV4-3, the J gene TRBJ1-3; D perhaps matches TRBD1 (6 bases). This CDR3 comprises 15 residues. The germline CDR1 and CDR2 sequences are LGHNA and YSLEER. V was trimmed by 4 bases and J by 0 bases, leaving 10 bases between them. The DNA for the CDR3 is TGCGCCAGCAGCCTCGGACAGAGCTCTGGAAACACCATATATTTT. Translation: CASSLGQSSGNTIYF.

This clone was seen more than once but under ten times. The chain recombines TRBV5-6 with TRBJ2-5; tentatively, D is TRBD2 (5 bases). The germline V and J ends were trimmed by 3 bases and 6 bases, with 15 bases remaining between them. The germline gives CDR1 SGHDT, CDR2 YYEEEE. The CDR3 is 14 amino acids. CDR3 sequence: CASSSTSGGKTQYF. The CDR3 region has the DNA TGTGCCAGCAGCTCCACTAGTGGTGGGAAGACCCAGTACTTC.

The chain links TRBV5-1 to TRBJ1-2; a weak D match, TRBD1 (5 bases). Looked up from germline, CDR1 is SGHRS and CDR2 is YFSETQ. The V end was cut by 3 bases, the J end by 8 bases, with 14 bases between. The CDR3 covers 13 residues. CDR3 nucleotides: TGCGCCAGCAGCTCAATCCAGGGAAACGGCTACACCTTC. It translates to CASSSIQGNGYTF.

V gene TRBV15 combines with J gene TRBJ1-2, with D uncertain. The germline gives CDR1 LNHNV, CDR2 YYDKDF (reference sequence). With 1 base removed from V and 5 bases from J, the gap between germline ends came to 14 bases. CDR3 length equals 15 residues. CDR3 coding DNA: TGTGCCACCAGCAGAGGGCGGCAGCCAACTTATGGCTACACCTTC. Its protein product is CATSRGRQPTYGYTF.

The chain employs TRBV6-4 and TRBJ1-1; D is ambiguous. The CDR3 has 13 residues. V dropped 3 bases and J dropped 3 bases, with 8 bases sitting between them. Germline V gene lookup returns CDR1 MRHNA and CDR2 SNTAGT. This CDR3 is CASSDRRDTEAFF. The CDR3 DNA reads as TGTGCCAGCAGTGATCGGAGAGACACTGAAGCTTTCTTT.

The rearrangement uses TRBV6-5 and TRBJ2-7, with 7 bases matching TRBD1. The CDR3 sequence is 12 residues long. After removal of 6 bases from V and 6 bases from J, the junction contained 5 bases not matched to a gene. Germline V gives CDR1 MNHEY, CDR2 SVGAGI. The CDR3, as DNA: TGTGCCAGCAGGAACAGGGGCCTCGAGCAGTACTTC. The encoded protein is CASRNRGLEQYF.

This clone occurred once. This chain connects TRBV5-1 to TRBJ2-5, with 7 bases that match TRBD1. This CDR3 is 15 amino acids long. Germline CDR1 reads SGHRS; CDR2 reads YFSETQ. V shed 3 bases and J 2 bases; nucleotides not matched to a gene: 7. CDR3 nucleotides: TGCGCCAGCAGCTCTCGGACAGGACTTCAAGAGACCCAGTACTTC. This encodes CASSSRTGLQETQYF.

The chain has TRBV28 and TRBJ2-5, with 7 bases aligning to TRBD1. Germline V CDR1 and CDR2: MDHEN, SYDVKM. The CDR3 runs 14 residues. The J segment lost 4 bases and the V segment lost 5 bases, leaving 7 bases of the junction unmatched. The CDR3 bases are TGTGCCAGCAGTAACAGGGGAGTAATAGAGACCCAGTACTTC. Amino acid sequence: CASSNRGVIETQYF.

This clone was seen only once. One junction end does not reproduce the germline sequence, and a read error may be involved. The chain has TRBV9 and TRBJ2-7, with TRBD1 as a possible D gene (6 bases). Per germline, CDR1 SGDLS and CDR2 YYNGEE. The CDR3 length is 12 residues. CDR3 amino acids: CASSVATDRIFF. The CDR3 DNA reads as TGTGCCAGCAGCGTAGCTACGGACAGAATCTTCTTC.

V gene TRBV29-1 combines with J gene TRBJ1-2; 10 bases match TRBD1. CDR1 is SQVTM and CDR2 is ANQGSEA in the germline V gene. The trim removed 7 bases at V and 8 bases at J, leaving 7 bases unmatched. The CDR3 has 12 amino acids. CDR3 region: CSADRGRLGYTF. CDR3 DNA: TGCAGCGCTGACAGGGGGCGGTTGGGCTACACCTTC.